A selection of T cell receptor beta chains follows, all from one sample in a study of early T cells in non-severe SARS-CoV-2 infection. MiXCR, applied by TCRdb to the 5' RACE reads, yields one record per CDR3 protein. The sample lists approximately 110,000 distinct CDR3 sequences, about 15% occurring once. Input material: whole blood. These TCRs come from an adult who was a healthcare worker with PCR-confirmed SARS-CoV-2 infection or an uninfected control (not recorded which). Each CDR3 is given with its conserved first and last residue. A D gene is named only where the DNA matches it firmly. Only part of the rows carry a size: once, few, many, or a class if the clone is expanded.

>TRBJ1-5|.|TRBV12-3/TRBV12-4|.
TGTGCCAGCAGTGCCGGACAGCACAATCAGCCCCAGCATTTT
CASSAGQHNQPQHF
>TRBJ2-3|.|TRBV18|.
TGTGCCAGCTCACCACCGTCATCTGCAGATACGCAGTATTTT
CASSPPSSADTQYF
>TRBJ2-7|.|TRBV20-1|.
TGCAGTGCTGTACCAGGGACCCCCCTCTACGAGCAGTACTTC
CSAVPGTPLYEQYF
>TRBJ2-3|TRBD2|TRBV18|few
TGTGCCAGCTCACCTACTAGCGGAAACACAGATACGCAGTATTTT
CASSPTSGNTDTQYF
>TRBJ2-3|TRBD1|TRBV20-1|few
TGCAGTGCTAGAGCGTTACAGGGGGCGAGGGATACGCAGTATTTT
CSARALQGARDTQYF
>TRBJ1-5|.|TRBV21-1|few
TGTGCCAGCAGCATCTACTCCCGGGTAAGGCCCCAGCATTTT
CASSIYSRVRPQHF
>TRBJ2-1|.|TRBV2|few
TGTGCCAGCAGTGTGGCAGGGAGGATATACAATGAGCAGTTCTTC
CASSVAGRIYNEQFF
>TRBJ1-5|.|TRBV6-1|few
TGTGCCAGCAGACAGGTTAACAATCAGCCCCAGCATTTT
CASRQVNNQPQHF
>TRBJ2-5|TRBD1|TRBV7-3|.
TGTGCCAGCAGCCACGGGACAGTTGGAGAGACCCAGTACTTC
CASSHGTVGETQYF
>TRBJ2-5|TRBD1|TRBV13|many
TGTGCCAGCAGCAAAAGATCCGGGACAGGGTTTCCGGAGACCCAGTACTTC
CASSKRSGTGFPETQYF
>TRBJ2-7|TRBD2|TRBV4-2|few
TGTGCCAGCAGCCCTAGCGGGGGCCTCTCCTACGAGCAGTACTTC
CASSPSGGLSYEQYF
>TRBJ2-2|.|TRBV5-1|many
TGCGCCAGCAGCTCCGACGTTCGAACGTCGATAACCGGGGAGCTGTTTTTT
CASSSDVRTSITGELFF
>TRBJ1-1|.|TRBV12-3/TRBV12-4|.
TGTGCCAGCAGTCCCCTGGCAGCCACTGAAGCTTTCTTT
CASSPLAATEAFF
>TRBJ1-1|.|TRBV12-5|.
TGTGCCGTACGCAGGGACACCCTTTGGATGAACACTGAAGCTTTCTTT
CAVRRDTLWMNTEAFF
>TRBJ1-3|.|TRBV5-1|many
TGCGCCAGCAGCTTGGGGACGGAAAGCTCTGGAAACACCATATATTTT
CASSLGTESSGNTIYF
>TRBJ2-5|TRBD2|TRBV12-3/TRBV12-4|.
TGTGCCAGCAGCGCCTTCGGGACTAGCGGACTCCGGCAGGGGACCCAGTACTTC
CASSAFGTSGLRQGTQYF
>TRBJ1-1|.|TRBV7-2|.
TGTGCCAGCAGCTTGGCCGACTCCATGAACACTGAAGCTTTCTTT
CASSLADSMNTEAFF
>TRBJ2-3|TRBD2|TRBV29-1|.
TGCAGCGTTTTTCTAGCGGGGGGGCCCCCAGATACGCAGTATTTT
CSVFLAGGPPDTQYF
>TRBJ1-1|.|TRBV10-1|.
TGCGCCAGGGAAATTGGGACTGAAGCTTTCTTT
CAREIGTEAFF
>TRBJ2-5|.|TRBV6-4|few
TGTGCCAGCAGTGAAAATCCATTTCTTTTGGAGACCCAGTACTTC
CASSENPFLLETQYF